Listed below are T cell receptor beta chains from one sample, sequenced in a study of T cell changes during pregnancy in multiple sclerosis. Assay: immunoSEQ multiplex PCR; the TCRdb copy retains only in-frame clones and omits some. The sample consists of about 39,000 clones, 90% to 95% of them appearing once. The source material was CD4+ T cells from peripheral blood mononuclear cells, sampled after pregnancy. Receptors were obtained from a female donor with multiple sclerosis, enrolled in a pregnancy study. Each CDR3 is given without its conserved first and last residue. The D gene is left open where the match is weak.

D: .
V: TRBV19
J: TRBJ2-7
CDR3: ASSIDRGFEQY

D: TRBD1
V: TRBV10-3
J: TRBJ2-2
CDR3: AISSPGTGAGELF

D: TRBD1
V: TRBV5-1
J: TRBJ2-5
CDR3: ASSLGDRALQETQY

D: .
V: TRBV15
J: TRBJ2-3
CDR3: ATSRDRGGEDTQY

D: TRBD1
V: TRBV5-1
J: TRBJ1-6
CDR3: ASSSRTGRSYNSPLH

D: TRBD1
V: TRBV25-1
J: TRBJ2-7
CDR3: ASRGMTGPPYEQY

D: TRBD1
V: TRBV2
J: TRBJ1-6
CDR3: ASSDGQGNSPLH

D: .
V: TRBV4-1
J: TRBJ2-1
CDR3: ASSQVNIVSYNEQF

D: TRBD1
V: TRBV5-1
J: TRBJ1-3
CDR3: ASSSTTGAGNTIY

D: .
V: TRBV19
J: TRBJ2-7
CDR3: ASSSKADSYEQY

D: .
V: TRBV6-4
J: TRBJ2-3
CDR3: ASSDSGRGPPDTQY

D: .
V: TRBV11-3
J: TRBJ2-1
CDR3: ASSSDRLNEQF

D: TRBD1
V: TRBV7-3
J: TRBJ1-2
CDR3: ASSPSIGTGEGYT

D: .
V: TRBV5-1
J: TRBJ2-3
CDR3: ASSLASPPTDTQY

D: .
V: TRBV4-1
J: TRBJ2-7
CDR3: ASSQDFSGLGSYEQY

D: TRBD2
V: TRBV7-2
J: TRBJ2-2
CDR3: ASSLLPSGGSGGELF

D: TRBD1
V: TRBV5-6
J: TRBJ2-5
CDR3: ASNFGTDQETQY

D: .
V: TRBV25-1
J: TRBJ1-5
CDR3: AAGGLGYGQPQH

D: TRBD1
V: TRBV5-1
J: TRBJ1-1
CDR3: ASSLSTGALSNTEAF

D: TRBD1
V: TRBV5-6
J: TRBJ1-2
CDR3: ASSLGQGAYGYT

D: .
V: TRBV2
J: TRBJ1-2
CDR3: ASRQAVGSIGYT

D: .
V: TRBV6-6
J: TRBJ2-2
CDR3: ASSSRRAPGELF

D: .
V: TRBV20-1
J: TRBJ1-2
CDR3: LPSEAAT

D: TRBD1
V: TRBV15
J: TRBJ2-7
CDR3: ATSRDLDRVPEQY

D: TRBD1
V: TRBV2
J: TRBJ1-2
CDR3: ASSGTGSGYT

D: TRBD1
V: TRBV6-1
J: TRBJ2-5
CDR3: ASSERTGAKQETQY

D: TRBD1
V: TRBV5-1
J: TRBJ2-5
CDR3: ASQRGPILQETQY

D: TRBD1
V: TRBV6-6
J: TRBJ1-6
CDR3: ASSYLTGETPLH

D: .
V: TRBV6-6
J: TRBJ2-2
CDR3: ASRPGSRGNAGELF

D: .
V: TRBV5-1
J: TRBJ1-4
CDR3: ASSGGSTTNEKLF

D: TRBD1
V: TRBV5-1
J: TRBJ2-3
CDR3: ASSLETGTDTQY

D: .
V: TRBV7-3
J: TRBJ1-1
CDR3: ASSPLDTEAF

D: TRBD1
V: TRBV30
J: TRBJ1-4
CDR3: AWRQGNEKLF

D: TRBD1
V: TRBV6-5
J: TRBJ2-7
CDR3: ASSYSTGPYEQY

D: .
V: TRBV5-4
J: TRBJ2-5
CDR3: ASSDSKETQY

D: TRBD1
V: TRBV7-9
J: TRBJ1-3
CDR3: ASSSSPRQGRRNTIY

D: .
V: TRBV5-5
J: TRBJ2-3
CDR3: ASSSAGYTDTQY

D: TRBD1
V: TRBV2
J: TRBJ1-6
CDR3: ASSNGQGNSALH

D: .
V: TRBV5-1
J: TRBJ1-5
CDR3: ASSLGTGNQPQH

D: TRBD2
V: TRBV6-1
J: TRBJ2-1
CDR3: ASSVGSGVNEQF

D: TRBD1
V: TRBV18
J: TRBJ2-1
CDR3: ASSSDRGSSNEQF

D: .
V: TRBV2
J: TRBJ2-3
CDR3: ASTFRTATDTQY

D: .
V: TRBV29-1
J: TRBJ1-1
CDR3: SVVRPLNTEAF

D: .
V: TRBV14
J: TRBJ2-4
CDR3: ASSLRQAKNIQY

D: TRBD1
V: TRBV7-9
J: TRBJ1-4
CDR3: ASSPWTGGEKLF

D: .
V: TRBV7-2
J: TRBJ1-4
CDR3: ASSLDGLNEKLF

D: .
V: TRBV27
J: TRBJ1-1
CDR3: ASSPLGGNTEAF

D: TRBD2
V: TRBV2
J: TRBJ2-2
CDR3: ASRGLAGGTGELF

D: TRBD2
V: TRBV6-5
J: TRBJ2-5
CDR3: ASSYSTSGETQY

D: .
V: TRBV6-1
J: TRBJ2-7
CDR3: ASSLDRSYEQY

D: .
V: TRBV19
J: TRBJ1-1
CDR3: ASSLSGQNTEAF

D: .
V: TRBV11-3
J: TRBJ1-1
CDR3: ASSFSTDTEAF